This TCR beta chain was documented in a study of T cells after yellow fever vaccination. This clonotype was observed a few times. TCRdb redid the calling of the 5' RACE reads with MiXCR, one entry per CDR3 protein. The sample holds 200,000 to 250,000 distinct CDR3 sequences, 6.9% seen once. Germline values: CDR1 DFQATT, CDR2 SNEGSKA (reference sequence). The CDR3 extends over 14 amino acids. V lost 5 bases to trimming and J lost 6 bases; unmatched junction nucleotides: 6. Sequencing used CD4+ T cells sorted from PBMCs, obtained 15 days after the yellow fever booster vaccination. The gene calls are TRBV20-1 and TRBJ2-4, with TRBD1 identical over 11 bases. This TCR was sampled from a man aged 25 to 40 who received the YFV17D yellow fever vaccine. In nucleotides, the CDR3 is TGCAGTGCTGGACAGGGGGCGCGGGTAAACATTCAGTACTTC. Translated: CSAGQGARVNIQYF.